One and the same sample provided the 21 T cell receptor beta chains below, sequenced in a study of CD8 T cells in Susac syndrome. Random hexamers were used to reverse transcribe roughly 0.45 to 1 ug of RNA. TCRdb independently ran MiXCR on the immunoSEQ multiplex PCR reads; one entry per CDR3 protein. The table shows around 280,000 distinct CDR3 sequences, with 80% to 90% occurring only once. Sequencing was done on a sample of CD8+ T cells from PBMCs. All receptors derive from a human donor with multiple sclerosis.

This clonotype was counted a single time. This sequence joins TRBV29-1 and TRBJ2-1; 11 bases align to TRBD2. CDR3 length: 16 amino acids. V lost 2 bases to trimming and J lost 2 bases; unmatched junction nucleotides: 5. CDR1 and CDR2 (germline): SQVTM, ANQGSEA. In nucleotides, the CDR3 is TGCAGCGTTGAAAGTGCGACTAGCGGGACCTACAATGAGCAGTTCTTC. Protein sequence: CSVESATSGTYNEQFF.

The V gene is TRBV7-9, the J gene TRBJ2-7, with unresolved D. V shed 5 bases and J shed 7 bases, with 9 bases lying between them. The germline CDR1 and CDR2 sequences are SEHNR and FQNEAQ (reference sequence). This CDR3 contains 11 residues. CDR3 amino acids: CASSALGEQYF. For the CDR3, the DNA is TGTGCCAGCAGCGCCTTGGGTGAGCAGTACTTC.

The rearrangement uses TRBV28 and TRBJ2-4; perhaps TRBD1 as D (7 bases). The CDR3 runs 19 residues. Germline lookup yields CDR1 MDHEN and CDR2 SYDVKM. Trimming stripped 2 bases from V and 6 bases from J, with 26 bases between. The CDR3 DNA follows: TGTGCCAGCAGTTTAATATCTGGGCAACAGGGGAAGCGGGTAAACATTCAGTACTTC. Translation: CASSLISGQQGKRVNIQYF.

V is TRBV9 and J is TRBJ2-7, with TRBD1 identical over 11 bases. From germline, CDR1 is SGDLS and CDR2 YYNGEE. This CDR3 comprises 16 residues. V gave up 4 bases and J gave up 0 bases; unmatched junction bases: 6. The CDR3, as DNA: TGTGCCAGCAGCCTAACCGGGACAGGGGGCTCCTACGAGCAGTACTTC. It yields the protein CASSLTGTGGSYEQYF.

The CDR3 DNA follows: TGTGCCAGCAGTTACCCCGGGGGGACAACAACTAATGAAAAACTGTTTTTT. Protein sequence: CASSYPGGTTTNEKLFF. The chain has TRBV6-5 and TRBJ1-4; D perhaps matches TRBD1 (6 bases). V was pared by 2 bases and J by 0 bases, with 13 bases between. Germline values: CDR1 MNHEY, CDR2 SVGAGI. This CDR3 contains 17 residues.

The chain is built from TRBV9 and TRBJ2-7, with 9 bases aligning to TRBD1. CDR1 and CDR2 (germline): SGDLS, YYNGEE. V lost 1 base, J lost 3 bases, and 11 bases stayed unmatched. CDR3 size: 17 residues. The CDR3 DNA reads TGTGCCAGCAGCGTATCGGAGGACAGGGGAGACAGCTACGAGCAGTACTTC. Protein sequence: CASSVSEDRGDSYEQYF.

The V gene is TRBV9, the J gene TRBJ2-1, with 7 positions matching TRBD2. This CDR3 spans 15 amino acids. CDR1 is SGDLS, CDR2 YYNGEE, per germline. The trim removed 0 bases at V and 4 bases at J, leaving 4 bases unmatched. This CDR3 reads CASSVDGGRYNEQFF. DNA of the CDR3: TGTGCCAGCAGCGTAGATGGCGGGAGATACAATGAGCAGTTCTTC. Full variable domain (missing parts from reference TRBV9 and TRBJ2-1): DSGVTQTPKHLITATGQRVTLRCSPRSGDLSVYWYQQSLDQGLQFLIQYYNGEERAKGNILERFSAQQFPDLHSELNLSSLELGDSALYFCASSVDGGRYNEQFFGPGTRLTVL.

This chain connects TRBV30 to TRBJ2-6; unclear D gene. Germline CDR1 GTSNPN, CDR2 SVGIG (reference sequence). V gave up 5 bases and J gave up 0 bases, with 14 bases separating them. The CDR3 totals 16 residues. CDR3 sequence reads: CAWRIGILSGANVLTF. CDR3 nucleotides: TGTGCCTGGCGGATAGGGATCCTCTCTGGGGCCAACGTCCTGACTTTC. Drawing the rest from reference TRBV30 and TRBJ2-6, the complete variable domain is SQTIHQWPATLVQPVGSPLSLECTVEGTSNPNLYWYRQAAGRGLQLLFYSVGIGQISSEVPQNLSASRPQDRQFILSSKKLLLSDSGFYLCAWRIGILSGANVLTFGAGSRLTVL.

The V call is TRBV9, the J call TRBJ2-3; D gene uncertain. The CDR3 is made up of 13 amino acids. The ends were cut back, 0 bases at V and 6 bases at J, with 8 bases in the middle. Germline CDR1 reads SGDLS; CDR2 reads YYNGEE. Written as DNA, the CDR3 is TGTGCCAGCAGCGTAGTCCTGCCCGATACGCAGTATTTT. It specifies CASSVVLPDTQYF.

The rearrangement links TRBV23-1 to TRBJ1-2, with D unclear. TRBV23-1 is an ORF, and what it does is uncertain. V gave up 0 bases and J gave up 8 bases, with 13 bases separating them. The CDR3 loop spans 14 amino acids. Here the CDR3 DNA reads TGCGCCAGCAGTCAATCAAGACTTGATGGGGGCTACACCTTC. Protein product: CASSQSRLDGGYTF.

This chain links TRBV3-1 with TRBJ2-3; 9 bases are a match to TRBD2. Germline-derived CDR1 and CDR2 are LGHDT and YNNKEL (reference sequence). Trimming at V came to 2 bases and at J to 4 bases, leaving 13 bases not matched to a gene. There are 18 residues in the CDR3. CDR3 in amino acids: CASSQWGRREGRADTQYF. CDR3 bases: TGTGCCAGCAGCCAATGGGGCCGGCGGGAGGGCCGGGCAGATACGCAGTATTTT.

The V gene is TRBV27, the J gene TRBJ2-3, with TRBD2 as a possible D gene (6 bases). CDR1 MNHEY and CDR2 SMNVEV come from the germline V gene (reference sequence). Trimming removed 0 bases from V and 4 bases from J, with 11 bases in between. This CDR3 has 15 residues. The CDR3 sequence is CASSLSPGASDTQYF. CDR3 in DNA: TGTGCCAGCAGTTTATCCCCGGGAGCGTCAGATACGCAGTATTTT.

This sequence joins TRBV28 and TRBJ1-1; no clear D. The CDR3 is 14 amino acids. The V end lost 8 bases, the J end lost 0 bases, and 13 bases lay between the germline ends. Per germline, CDR1 MDHEN and CDR2 SYDVKM. The DNA of the CDR3 is TGTGCCAGCCGCGGGCAGTCTATGAACACTGAAGCTTTCTTT. This codes for CASRGQSMNTEAFF.

This clonotype appeared once. This chain links TRBV28 with TRBJ2-1; weak D call: TRBD2 (6 bases). CDR1 and CDR2 from the germline V gene are MDHEN and SYDVKM. V lost 1 base and J lost 4, with 14 bases in between. The CDR3 loop spans 16 amino acids. CDR3 protein: CASSLSPGGKYNEQFF. The CDR3 bases are TGTGCCAGCAGTTTATCCCCCGGCGGGAAGTACAATGAGCAGTTCTTC.

The V gene is TRBV25-1, the J gene TRBJ2-7, with TRBD1 matching over 7 bases. The germline V gene has CDR1 MGHDK and CDR2 SYGVNS. The V segment lost 8 bases and the J segment 4 bases; nucleotides outside the gene matches: 5. This CDR3 comprises 12 residues. This CDR3 reads CASEGGRYEQYF. The CDR3 coding sequence is TGTGCCAGCGAAGGGGGCAGGTACGAGCAGTACTTC.

This rearrangement joins TRBV10-3 to TRBJ2-1, with 11 bases that match TRBD2. The CDR3 spans 16 residues. With 2 bases clipped from V and 3 bases from J, the junction kept 3 bases outside the gene matches. Looked up from germline, CDR1 is ENHRY and CDR2 is SYGVKD. This CDR3 is CAISEEGTSGYNEQFF. CDR3 nucleotide sequence: TGTGCCATCAGTGAGGAGGGGACTAGCGGCTACAATGAGCAGTTCTTC.

The V and J genes are TRBV7-9 and TRBJ1-5; tentative D call: TRBD1 (5 bases). This CDR3 comprises 14 residues. Trimming removed 5 bases from V and 3 bases from J, with 11 bases in between. The V gene's germline CDR1 is SEHNR and CDR2 FQNEAQ (reference sequence). The CDR3 coding sequence is TGTGCCAGCAGCCAAGGGGCGATCAATCAGCCCCAGCATTTT. This gives the protein CASSQGAINQPQHF.

The chain carries TRBV27 and TRBJ2-7, with 7 bases lining up with TRBD1. CDR3 size: 14 residues. J was trimmed by 6 bases and V by 6 bases; bases with no gene match: 11. Germline V gives CDR1 MNHEY, CDR2 SMNVEV (reference sequence). Written as DNA, the CDR3 is TGTGCCAGCAGCCTTACAGGGGTCGGGTTCGAGCAGTACTTC. Translating gives CASSLTGVGFEQYF.

In this sample, this clonotype turned up once. V usage is TRBV28 and J usage is TRBJ2-7; weak D call: TRBD1 (5 bases). The CDR3 length is 14 residues. Trimming shortened V by 6 bases and J by 2 bases, and 14 bases separated the two germline ends. Per the germline V gene, CDR1 is MDHEN and CDR2 is SYDVKM. The DNA for the CDR3 is TGTGCCAGCAGAGATACAGGCGATACCTACGAGCAGTACTTC. Amino acid sequence: CASRDTGDTYEQYF.

The chain recombines TRBV20-1 with TRBJ1-5; TRBD1 matches at 7 bases. The CDR3 has 15 residues. Germline-derived CDR1 and CDR2 are DFQATT and SNEGSKA (reference sequence). V trimming: 0 bases; J trimming: 2 bases; junction bases outside the gene matches: 4. This chain's CDR3 is CSAREITGGNQPQHF. CDR3 in DNA: TGCAGTGCTAGAGAGATCACAGGGGGCAATCAGCCCCAGCATTTT.

The rearrangement joins TRBV7-9 to TRBJ1-2; D remains ambiguous. V was cut by 0 bases and J by 4 bases, with 15 bases left in between. From germline, CDR1 is SEHNR and CDR2 FQNEAQ (reference sequence). The CDR3 spans 16 residues. This CDR3 is CASSLASESGGYGYTF. CDR3 DNA sequence: TGTGCCAGCAGCTTAGCTTCAGAGTCTGGCGGCTATGGCTACACCTTC.